This entry lists 3 T cell receptor beta chains sequenced from one sample in a study of blood T cell repertoires in COVID-19. Repertoires were generated with immunoSEQ multiplex PCR, while TCRdb's copy carries only in-frame clones and drops some. The profile shows some 300,000 clones, roughly 89% of them singletons. Sequencing input: PBMCs or T cells enriched from blood (not recorded which). These receptors came from a woman between 40 and 55 years old who had recovered from COVID-19.

This clone was seen a single time. J is TRBJ1-1 and V is TRBV19; TRBD1 agrees at 12 bases. The CDR3 is 14 amino acids. The V segment lost 6 bases and the J segment 8 bases; nucleotides outside the gene matches: 7. CDR1 is LNHDA, CDR2 SQIVND, per germline (reference sequence). This chain's CDR3 is CASRNRDRGHEAFF. The CDR3 nucleotides are TGTGCCAGTAGGAACCGGGACAGGGGGCACGAAGCTTTCTTT.

CDR3 in amino acids: CASSEGTSGAGETQYF. CDR3 in DNA: TGCGCCAGCAGTGAAGGCACTAGCGGGGCGGGGGAGACCCAGTACTTC. This rearrangement joins TRBV10-1 to TRBJ2-5, with 10 nucleotides matching TRBD2. The CDR3 totals 16 residues. Germline loops: CDR1 WNHNN, CDR2 SYGVQD (reference sequence). Trimming cost V 3 bases and J 5 bases; bases outside gene matches: 9.

This chain joins TRBV7-8 and TRBJ1-1, with TRBD1 matching 7 bases. This CDR3 comprises 14 residues. Germline CDR1 reads SGHVS; CDR2 reads FQNEAQ. J lost 0 bases, V lost 6 bases, and 4 bases had no gene match. For the CDR3, the DNA is TGTGCCAGCAGGACAGGGCCCATGAACACTGAAGCTTTCTTT. As protein: CASRTGPMNTEAFF.